This is a list of T cell receptor beta chains from one sample in a study of shared clonotypes between healthy human individuals. Measured with immunoSEQ multiplex PCR; TCRdb has only the in-frame clones, and not every one. The table records under 850,000 clones, around 77% of them present only once. The material sequenced was memory CD4+ T cells sorted from blood. The receptor source for this set is a woman in her 30s in good health. Each CDR3 is given with its conserved first and last residue. Fields, in order: V gene, J gene, clone size, D gene, CDR3 protein, CDR3 DNA. The D gene is left open where the match is weak. Not all rows give a size; the values are once, few, many and, for expanded clones, a class.

v_gene: TRBV23-1
j_gene: TRBJ2-7
abundance: NA
d_gene: TRBD2
CDR3aa: CASPPTSGSYEQYF
CDR3nt: TGCGCCAGCCCCCCGACTAGCGGGAGCTACGAGCAGTACTTC

v_gene: TRBV5-1
j_gene: TRBJ2-1
abundance: many
d_gene: TRBD2
CDR3aa: CASSLSSGSYNEQFF
CDR3nt: TGCGCCAGCAGCTTATCTAGCGGGAGTTACAATGAGCAGTTCTTC

v_gene: TRBV6-1
j_gene: TRBJ2-7
abundance: NA
d_gene: NA
CDR3aa: CASSEVPPLEQYF
CDR3nt: TGTGCCAGCAGTGAAGTCCCTCCTCTGGAGCAGTACTTC

v_gene: TRBV11-2
j_gene: TRBJ1-2
abundance: NA
d_gene: NA
CDR3aa: CASSFPQGQDGYTF
CDR3nt: TGTGCCAGCAGCTTCCCCCAGGGACAAGATGGCTACACCTTC

v_gene: TRBV2
j_gene: TRBJ2-4
abundance: few
d_gene: TRBD2
CDR3aa: CASSTLAAVPGIQYF
CDR3nt: TGTGCCAGCAGTACCCTAGCGGCCGTTCCGGGCATTCAGTACTTC

v_gene: TRBV7-2
j_gene: TRBJ1-2
abundance: NA
d_gene: TRBD1
CDR3aa: CASIHPRGLNYGYTF
CDR3nt: TGTGCCAGCATTCACCCCAGGGGGCTCAACTATGGCTACACCTTC

v_gene: TRBV7-9
j_gene: TRBJ2-2
abundance: NA
d_gene: TRBD1
CDR3aa: CASSGQGPGELFF
CDR3nt: TGTGCCAGCAGCGGACAGGGTCCCGGGGAGCTGTTTTTT

v_gene: TRBV5-1
j_gene: TRBJ2-1
abundance: NA
d_gene: TRBD2
CDR3aa: CASSISSGSYNEQFF
CDR3nt: TGCGCCAGCAGCATATCTAGCGGGTCCTACAATGAGCAGTTCTTC

v_gene: TRBV4-2
j_gene: TRBJ2-2
abundance: NA
d_gene: TRBD2
CDR3aa: CASSPRRGLAGDTGELFF
CDR3nt: TGTGCCAGCAGCCCTCGCCGGGGGCTAGCGGGAGACACCGGGGAGCTGTTTTTT

v_gene: TRBV6-1
j_gene: TRBJ1-2
abundance: NA
d_gene: NA
CDR3aa: CASGDRVPGGYTF
CDR3nt: TGTGCCAGCGGGGACCGAGTCCCCGGGGGCTACACCTTC

v_gene: TRBV7-2
j_gene: TRBJ1-2
abundance: NA
d_gene: NA
CDR3aa: CASSLDWYGYTF
CDR3nt: TGTGCCAGCAGCTTAGATTGGTATGGCTACACCTTC

v_gene: TRBV2
j_gene: TRBJ1-2
abundance: NA
d_gene: NA
CDR3aa: CASREKWTDNYGYTF
CDR3nt: TGTGCCAGCAGGGAAAAATGGACAGACAACTATGGCTACACCTTC

v_gene: TRBV21-1
j_gene: TRBJ2-1
abundance: NA
d_gene: NA
CDR3aa: CASSKEGRCGGSSYNEQFF
CDR3nt: TGTGCCAGCAGCAAAGAGGGGAGGTGCGGCGGGAGCTCCTACAATGAGCAGTTCTTC

v_gene: TRBV5-1
j_gene: TRBJ2-7
abundance: once
d_gene: NA
CDR3aa: CASSGGWGSYEQYF
CDR3nt: TGCGCCAGCAGCGGCGGTTGGGGGAGCTACGAGCAGTACTTC

v_gene: TRBV15
j_gene: TRBJ1-3
abundance: NA
d_gene: TRBD1
CDR3aa: CATSKDRASGNTIYF
CDR3nt: TGTGCCACCAGCAAAGACAGGGCCTCTGGAAACACCATATATTTT

v_gene: TRBV7-6
j_gene: TRBJ2-3
abundance: once
d_gene: NA
CDR3aa: CASSLSHFTDTQYF
CDR3nt: TGTGCCAGCAGCTTGTCACACTTTACAGATACGCAGTATTTT

v_gene: TRBV27
j_gene: TRBJ2-7
abundance: NA
d_gene: TRBD1
CDR3aa: CASSLTGTGVHEQYF
CDR3nt: TGTGCCAGCAGTCTGACCGGGACAGGGGTACACGAGCAGTACTTC

v_gene: TRBV5-1
j_gene: TRBJ2-5
abundance: NA
d_gene: NA
CDR3aa: CASSFRDPSQTQYF
CDR3nt: TGCGCCAGCAGCTTCAGGGACCCCTCTCAGACCCAGTACTTC

v_gene: TRBV4-1
j_gene: TRBJ1-5
abundance: NA
d_gene: NA
CDR3aa: CASSPTENNQPQHF
CDR3nt: TGCGCCAGCAGCCCGACAGAGAACAATCAGCCCCAGCATTTT

v_gene: TRBV28
j_gene: TRBJ1-3
abundance: NA
d_gene: NA
CDR3aa: CASRRAGPGNTIYF
CDR3nt: TGTGCCAGCCGACGAGCGGGACCCGGAAACACCATATATTTT

v_gene: TRBV6-5
j_gene: TRBJ1-1
abundance: many
d_gene: TRBD1
CDR3aa: CASRRSTGGGTEAFF
CDR3nt: TGTGCCAGCAGGCGATCAACAGGGGGTGGTACTGAAGCTTTCTTT

v_gene: TRBV5-1
j_gene: TRBJ2-7
abundance: NA
d_gene: NA
CDR3aa: CASSSGGRYEQYF
CDR3nt: TGCGCCAGCAGTTCTGGGGGACGATACGAGCAGTACTTC

v_gene: TRBV10-3
j_gene: TRBJ1-1
abundance: NA
d_gene: NA
CDR3aa: CAIKEVQVNTEAFF
CDR3nt: TGTGCCATTAAAGAAGTTCAGGTGAACACTGAAGCTTTCTTT

v_gene: TRBV7-8
j_gene: TRBJ2-2
abundance: NA
d_gene: NA
CDR3aa: CASSFRDWGPGNTGELFF
CDR3nt: TGTGCCAGCAGCTTCAGAGATTGGGGGCCAGGGAACACCGGGGAGCTGTTTTTT

v_gene: TRBV5-1
j_gene: TRBJ2-1
abundance: NA
d_gene: TRBD2
CDR3aa: CASSSRPLAGGSSYNEQFF
CDR3nt: TGCGCCAGCAGCTCTAGGCCCCTAGCGGGGGGTAGCTCCTACAATGAGCAGTTCTTC

v_gene: TRBV9
j_gene: TRBJ2-1
abundance: few
d_gene: NA
CDR3aa: CASSVDSTNREQFF
CDR3nt: TGTGCCAGCAGCGTAGACTCGACCAATCGCGAGCAGTTCTTC

v_gene: TRBV10-3
j_gene: TRBJ2-5
abundance: NA
d_gene: TRBD2
CDR3aa: CAISEGAGEGLGSETQYF
CDR3nt: TGTGCCATCAGTGAAGGAGCGGGAGAGGGACTGGGTAGTGAGACCCAGTACTTC

v_gene: TRBV7-2
j_gene: TRBJ1-5
abundance: once
d_gene: NA
CDR3aa: CASSPGQTNYQPQHF
CDR3nt: TGTGCCAGCAGCCCAGGACAAACTAACTATCAGCCCCAGCATTTT

v_gene: TRBV28
j_gene: TRBJ2-7
abundance: NA
d_gene: TRBD1
CDR3aa: CASNTGGRPYEQYF
CDR3nt: TGTGCCAGCAACACAGGGGGCCGACCCTACGAGCAGTACTTC

v_gene: TRBV25-1
j_gene: TRBJ2-7
abundance: few
d_gene: NA
CDR3aa: CASSDAAGTPTYEQYF
CDR3nt: TGTGCCAGCAGTGATGCCGCCGGGACACCTACCTACGAGCAGTACTTC

v_gene: TRBV25-1
j_gene: TRBJ1-4
abundance: NA
d_gene: TRBD1
CDR3aa: CASSVAGGQGGEKLFF
CDR3nt: TGTGCCAGCAGTGTCGCCGGGGGACAGGGGGGTGAAAAACTGTTTTTT

v_gene: TRBV18
j_gene: TRBJ1-1
abundance: NA
d_gene: TRBD1
CDR3aa: CASSPRQGELNTEAFF
CDR3nt: TGTGCCAGCTCACCTCGACAGGGTGAACTGAACACTGAAGCTTTCTTT

v_gene: TRBV6-1
j_gene: TRBJ1-5
abundance: NA
d_gene: NA
CDR3aa: CASSADGHNQPQHF
CDR3nt: TGTGCCAGCAGTGCGGACGGCCACAATCAGCCCCAGCATTTT

v_gene: TRBV12-5
j_gene: TRBJ2-2
abundance: NA
d_gene: NA
CDR3aa: CASGLLTLGEPNTGELFF
CDR3nt: TGTGCTAGTGGTTTGTTGACCCTGGGGGAACCGAACACCGGGGAGCTGTTTTTT

v_gene: TRBV29-1
j_gene: TRBJ2-1
abundance: few
d_gene: NA
CDR3aa: CSVANQGNEQFF
CDR3nt: TGCAGCGTTGCCAACCAGGGCAATGAGCAGTTCTTC

v_gene: TRBV5-1
j_gene: TRBJ2-7
abundance: NA
d_gene: NA
CDR3aa: CASSLQGTTIYEQYF
CDR3nt: TGCGCCAGCAGCCTTCAGGGCACCACGATTTACGAGCAGTACTTC

v_gene: TRBV7-2
j_gene: TRBJ2-6
abundance: NA
d_gene: TRBD1
CDR3aa: CASSLVGTGVLGANVLTF
CDR3nt: TGTGCCAGCAGCCTGGTTGGGACAGGGGTATTGGGGGCCAACGTCCTGACTTTC

v_gene: TRBV28
j_gene: TRBJ2-7
abundance: NA
d_gene: TRBD1
CDR3aa: CASRSGGPNSYEQYF
CDR3nt: TGTGCCAGCAGATCAGGGGGTCCCAACTCCTACGAGCAGTACTTC

v_gene: TRBV4-2
j_gene: TRBJ2-7
abundance: once
d_gene: TRBD2
CDR3aa: CASSQAGGPYEQYF
CDR3nt: TGTGCCAGCAGCCAAGCGGGAGGGCCGTACGAGCAGTACTTC

v_gene: TRBV28
j_gene: TRBJ1-4
abundance: NA
d_gene: TRBD1
CDR3aa: CASSQPGQGNEKLFF
CDR3nt: TGTGCCAGCAGTCAACCGGGACAGGGAAATGAAAAACTGTTTTTT

v_gene: TRBV7-8
j_gene: TRBJ2-7
abundance: NA
d_gene: NA
CDR3aa: CASSSTDGTTYEQYF
CDR3nt: TGTGCCAGCAGCTCCACCGATGGGACCACCTACGAGCAGTACTTC

v_gene: TRBV30
j_gene: TRBJ1-1
abundance: NA
d_gene: NA
CDR3aa: CAWRRQQNTEAFF
CDR3nt: TGTGCCTGGAGGAGGCAGCAGAACACTGAAGCTTTCTTT

v_gene: TRBV18
j_gene: TRBJ2-1
abundance: NA
d_gene: NA
CDR3aa: CASSPREGAYNEQFF
CDR3nt: TGTGCCAGCTCACCACGGGAGGGGGCCTACAATGAGCAGTTCTTC

v_gene: TRBV10-1
j_gene: TRBJ1-2
abundance: few
d_gene: NA
CDR3aa: CASSERQAYGYTF
CDR3nt: TGCGCCAGCAGTGAGCGGCAGGCCTATGGCTACACCTTC

v_gene: TRBV2
j_gene: TRBJ1-2
abundance: NA
d_gene: TRBD1
CDR3aa: CASSPGQARVGYTF
CDR3nt: TGTGCCAGCAGCCCCGGACAGGCTCGTGTTGGCTACACCTTC

v_gene: TRBV7-8
j_gene: TRBJ2-7
abundance: NA
d_gene: TRBD2
CDR3aa: CASSSAGGRLYEQYF
CDR3nt: TGTGCCAGCAGTTCAGCGGGAGGGCGACTCTACGAGCAGTACTTC

v_gene: TRBV19
j_gene: TRBJ2-6
abundance: NA
d_gene: TRBD1
CDR3aa: CASRSQGAGGANVLTF
CDR3nt: TGTGCCAGTAGGAGCCAGGGGGCTGGTGGGGCCAACGTCCTGACTTTC

v_gene: TRBV28
j_gene: TRBJ2-1
abundance: NA
d_gene: NA
CDR3aa: CASSLWGANPGNGQFF
CDR3nt: TGTGCCAGCAGTTTATGGGGGGCTAACCCGGGCAATGGGCAGTTCTTC

v_gene: TRBV7-8
j_gene: TRBJ1-2
abundance: NA
d_gene: NA
CDR3aa: CASSPSGGYGYTF
CDR3nt: TGTGCCAGCAGCCCTTCCGGGGGCTATGGCTACACCTTC

v_gene: TRBV28
j_gene: TRBJ2-7
abundance: NA
d_gene: NA
CDR3aa: CASSLWSYEQYF
CDR3nt: TGTGCCAGCAGTTTATGGTCCTACGAGCAGTACTTC